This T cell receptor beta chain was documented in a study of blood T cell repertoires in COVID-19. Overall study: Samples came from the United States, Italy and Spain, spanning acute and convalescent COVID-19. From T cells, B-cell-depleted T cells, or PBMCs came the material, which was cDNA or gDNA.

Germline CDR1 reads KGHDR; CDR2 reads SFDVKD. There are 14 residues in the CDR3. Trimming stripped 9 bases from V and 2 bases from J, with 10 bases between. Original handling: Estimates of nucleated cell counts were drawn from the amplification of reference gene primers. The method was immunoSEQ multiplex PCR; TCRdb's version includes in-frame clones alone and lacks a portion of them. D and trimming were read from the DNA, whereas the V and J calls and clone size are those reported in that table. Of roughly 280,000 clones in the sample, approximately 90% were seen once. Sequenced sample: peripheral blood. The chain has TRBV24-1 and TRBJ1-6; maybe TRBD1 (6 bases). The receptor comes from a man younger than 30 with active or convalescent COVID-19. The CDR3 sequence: CATPAGAYNSPLHF. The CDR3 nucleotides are TGTGCCACCCCGGCAGGGGCCTATAATTCACCCCTCCACTTT.